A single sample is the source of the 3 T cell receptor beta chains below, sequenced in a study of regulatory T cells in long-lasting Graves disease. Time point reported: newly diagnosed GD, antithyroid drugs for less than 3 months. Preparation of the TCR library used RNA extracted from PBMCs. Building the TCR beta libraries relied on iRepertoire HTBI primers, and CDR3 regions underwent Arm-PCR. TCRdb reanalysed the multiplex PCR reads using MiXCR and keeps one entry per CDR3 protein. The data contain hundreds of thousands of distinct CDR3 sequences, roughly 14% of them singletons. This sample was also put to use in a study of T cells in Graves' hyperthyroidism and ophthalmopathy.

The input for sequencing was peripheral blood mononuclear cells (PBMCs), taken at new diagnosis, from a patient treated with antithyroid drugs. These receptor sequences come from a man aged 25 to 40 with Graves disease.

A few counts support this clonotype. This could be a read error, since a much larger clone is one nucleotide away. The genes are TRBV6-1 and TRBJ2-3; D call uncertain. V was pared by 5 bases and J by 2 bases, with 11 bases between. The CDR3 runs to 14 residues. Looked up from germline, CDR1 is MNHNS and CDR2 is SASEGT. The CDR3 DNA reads TGTGCCAGCAGTCCCCAGGTCAACACAGATACGCAGTATTTT. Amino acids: CASSPQVNTDTQYF.

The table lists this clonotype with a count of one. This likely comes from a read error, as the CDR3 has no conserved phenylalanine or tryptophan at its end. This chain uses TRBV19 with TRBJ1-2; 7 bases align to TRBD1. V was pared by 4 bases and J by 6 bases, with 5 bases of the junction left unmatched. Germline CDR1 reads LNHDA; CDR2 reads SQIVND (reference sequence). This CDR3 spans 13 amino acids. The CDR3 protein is CASSTRQGDGYTL. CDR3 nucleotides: TGTGCCAGTAGTACAAGACAGGGTGATGGCTACACCCTC.

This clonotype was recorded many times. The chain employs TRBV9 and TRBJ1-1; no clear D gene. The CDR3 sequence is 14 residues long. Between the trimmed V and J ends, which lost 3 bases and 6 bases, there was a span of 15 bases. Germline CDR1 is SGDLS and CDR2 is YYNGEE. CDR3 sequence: CASSDSPGGAEAFF. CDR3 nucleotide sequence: TGTGCCAGCAGCGACAGTCCCGGCGGGGCTGAAGCTTTCTTT.